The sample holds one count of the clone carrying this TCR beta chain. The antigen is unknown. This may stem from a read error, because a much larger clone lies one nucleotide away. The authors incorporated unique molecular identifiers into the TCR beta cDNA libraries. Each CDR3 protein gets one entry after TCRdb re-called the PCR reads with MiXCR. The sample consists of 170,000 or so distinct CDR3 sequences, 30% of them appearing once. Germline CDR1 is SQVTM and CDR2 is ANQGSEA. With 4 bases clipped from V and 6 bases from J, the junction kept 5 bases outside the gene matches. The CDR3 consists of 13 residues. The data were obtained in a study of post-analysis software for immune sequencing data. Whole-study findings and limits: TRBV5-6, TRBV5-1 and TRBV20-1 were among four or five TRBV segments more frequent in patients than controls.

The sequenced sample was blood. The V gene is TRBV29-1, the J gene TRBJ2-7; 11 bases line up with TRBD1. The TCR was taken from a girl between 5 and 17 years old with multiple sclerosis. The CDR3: CSVGDRGNCEQYF. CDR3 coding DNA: TGCAGCGTTGGGGACAGGGGGAACTGCGAGCAGTACTTC.